This TCR beta chain originates from a study of PD-1 blockade in mismatch repair-deficient tumors. Turning to the study itself: Patients had about eleven mismatch repair-deficient cancer types and were previously treated and progressing.

Per germline, CDR1 SGHTA and CDR2 FQGNSA. The CDR3 totals 16 residues. V was pared by 5 bases and J by 2 bases, with 17 bases between. Sequencing used immunoSEQ multiplex PCR; TCRdb keeps in-frame clones, though not all of them. This sample carries 100,000 to 150,000 clones, 88% of them seen once, and the ten largest clones take approximately 12%. This chain links TRBV7-2 with TRBJ2-3; D possibly corresponds to TRBD2 (6 bases). This specimen was peripheral blood, taken 72 weeks after starting pembrolizumab. The clonotype comes from an adult with mismatch repair-deficient cancer. CDR3 sequence reads: CASSGPGEVYTDTQYF. The CDR3 nucleotides are TGTGCCAGCAGCGGTCCCGGGGAGGTTTACACAGATACGCAGTATTTT.